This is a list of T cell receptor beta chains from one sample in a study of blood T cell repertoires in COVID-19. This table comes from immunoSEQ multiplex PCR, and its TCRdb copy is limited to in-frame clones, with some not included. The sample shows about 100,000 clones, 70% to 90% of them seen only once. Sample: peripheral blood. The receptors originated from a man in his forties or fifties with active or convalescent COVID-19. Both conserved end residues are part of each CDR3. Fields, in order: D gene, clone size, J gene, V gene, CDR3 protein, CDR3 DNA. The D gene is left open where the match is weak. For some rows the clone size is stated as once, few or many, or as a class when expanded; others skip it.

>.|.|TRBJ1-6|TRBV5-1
CASSLEGFSSPLHF
TGCGCCAGCAGCTTGGAGGGGTTCTCTTCACCCCTCCACTTT
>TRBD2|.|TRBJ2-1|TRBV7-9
CASSPLAGGYNEQFF
TGTGCCAGCAGCCCTCTAGCGGGGGGGTACAATGAGCAGTTCTTC
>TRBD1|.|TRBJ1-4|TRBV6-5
CASSYEGGVNEKLFF
TGTGCCAGCAGCTACGAAGGGGGCGTGAATGAAAAACTGTTTTTT
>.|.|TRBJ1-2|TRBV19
CASSIVYRDNYGYTF
TGTGCCAGTAGTATAGTGTACAGAGACAACTATGGCTACACCTTC
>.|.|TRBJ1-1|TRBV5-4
CASSPMTENTEAFF
TGTGCCAGCAGCCCTATGACAGAGAACACTGAAGCTTTCTTT
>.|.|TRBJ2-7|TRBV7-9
CASSSAGGVPYEQYF
TGTGCCAGCAGCTCCGCGGGTGGAGTCCCCTACGAGCAGTACTTC
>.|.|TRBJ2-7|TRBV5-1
CASSPTQDPKDEQYF
TGCGCCAGCAGCCCCACACAGGATCCTAAGGACGAGCAGTACTTC
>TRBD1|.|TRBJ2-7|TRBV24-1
CATSNRDRSSYEQYF
TGTGCCACCTCGAACCGGGACAGATCCTCCTACGAGCAGTACTTC
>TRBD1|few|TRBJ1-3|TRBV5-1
CASSLVGQGASGNTIYF
TGCGCCAGCAGCTTGGTTGGACAGGGGGCGTCTGGAAACACCATATATTTT
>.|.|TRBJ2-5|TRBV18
CASSPGPGSGETQYF
TGTGCCAGCTCACCGGGGCCAGGGTCGGGTGAGACCCAGTACTTC
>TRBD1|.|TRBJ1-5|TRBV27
CASSSGTGVDQPQHF
TGTGCCAGCAGTTCCGGGACAGGGGTGGATCAGCCCCAGCATTTT
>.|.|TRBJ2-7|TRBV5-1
CASSSVTSPYEQYF
TGCGCCAGCAGCTCGGTGACTTCCCCCTACGAGCAGTACTTC
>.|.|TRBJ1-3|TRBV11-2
CASTSGGIPLRPTIYF
TGTGCCAGCACCTCGGGAGGGATACCGCTGCGTCCGACCATATATTTT
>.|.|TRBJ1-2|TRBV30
CAWRAPRVRGYTF
TGTGCCTGGAGAGCGCCCAGGGTGAGAGGCTACACCTTC
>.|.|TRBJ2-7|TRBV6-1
CASSESDEQYF
TGTGCCAGCAGTGAATCGGACGAGCAGTACTTC
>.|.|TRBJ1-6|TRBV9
CASSAQDSSPNSPLHF
TGTGCCAGCAGCGCCCAAGACAGCTCTCCTAATTCACCCCTCCACTTT
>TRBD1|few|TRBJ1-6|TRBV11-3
CASSRRDRVVSYNSPLHF
TGTGCCAGCAGCCGCCGGGACAGGGTTGTCTCCTATAATTCACCCCTCCACTTT
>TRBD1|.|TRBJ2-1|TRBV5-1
CASTRDRAYNEQFF
TGCGCCAGCACCCGGGACAGGGCCTACAATGAGCAGTTCTTC